The sequence of this T cell receptor (beta chain) was determined in a study of shared clonotypes between healthy human individuals. Study in general: The composition of the donors was a couple of women and a few men aged 18 to 49. Study results and caveats: Unshared clonotypes carried lower generation probabilities than those common to all four donors.

V was pared by 4 bases and J by 1 base, with 7 bases between. Germline V CDR1 and CDR2: MGHDK, SYGVNS. The CDR3 covers 13 residues. This clone was picked up a small number of times. Antigen specificity is unknown. All donors qualified as healthy HIV-negative adults and had experienced no recent acute infections or vaccinations. TCRdb's table, derived via immunoSEQ multiplex PCR, lists solely in-frame clones and lacks some. The sample includes fewer than 200,000 clones, approximately 61% of them seen just once. The clonotype comes from a man aged 25-45 years in good health. Material: memory CD4+ T cells sorted from blood. Subset in this sample: CD45RA-negative fraction. V is TRBV25-1 and J is TRBJ2-5, with D unresolved. The CDR3 is CASSATAQETQYF. CDR3 nucleotides: TGTGCCAGCAGTGCAACAGCCCAAGAGACCCAGTACTTC.